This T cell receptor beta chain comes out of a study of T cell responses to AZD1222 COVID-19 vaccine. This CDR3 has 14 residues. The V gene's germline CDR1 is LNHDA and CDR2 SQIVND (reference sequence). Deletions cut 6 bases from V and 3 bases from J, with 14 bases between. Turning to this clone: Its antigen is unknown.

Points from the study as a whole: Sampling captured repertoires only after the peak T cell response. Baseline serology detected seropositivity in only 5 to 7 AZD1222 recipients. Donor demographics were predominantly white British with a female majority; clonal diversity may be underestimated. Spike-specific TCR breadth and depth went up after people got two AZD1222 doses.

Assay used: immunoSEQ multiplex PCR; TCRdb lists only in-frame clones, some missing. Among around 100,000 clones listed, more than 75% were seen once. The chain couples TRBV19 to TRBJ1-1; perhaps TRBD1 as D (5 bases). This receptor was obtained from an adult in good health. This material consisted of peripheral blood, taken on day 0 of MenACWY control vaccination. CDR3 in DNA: TGTGCCAGTAGATCCTTTCTCAGGGACACTGAAGCTTTCTTT. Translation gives CASRSFLRDTEAFF.